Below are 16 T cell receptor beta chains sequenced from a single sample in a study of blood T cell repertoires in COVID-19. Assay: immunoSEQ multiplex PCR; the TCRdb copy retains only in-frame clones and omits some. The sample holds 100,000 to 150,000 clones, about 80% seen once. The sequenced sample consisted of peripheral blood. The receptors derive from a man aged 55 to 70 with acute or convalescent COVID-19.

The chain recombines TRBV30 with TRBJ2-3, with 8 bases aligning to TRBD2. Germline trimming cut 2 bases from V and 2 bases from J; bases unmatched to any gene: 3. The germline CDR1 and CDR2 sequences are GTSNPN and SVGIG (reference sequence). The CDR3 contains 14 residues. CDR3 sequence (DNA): TGTGCCTGGAGTCCCGGGAGGGCCACAGATACGCAGTATTTT. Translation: CAWSPGRATDTQYF.

CDR3 region: CASSGGQGATGANVLTF. The CDR3 coding sequence is TGCGCCAGCAGCGGGGGACAGGGGGCGACTGGGGCCAACGTCCTGACTTTC. The V call is TRBV5-1, the J call TRBJ2-6; 12 positions agree with TRBD1. The CDR3 is 17 amino acids. After removal of 4 bases from V and 2 bases from J, the junction contained 4 bases not matched to a gene. CDR1 is SGHRS and CDR2 is YFSETQ in the germline V gene.

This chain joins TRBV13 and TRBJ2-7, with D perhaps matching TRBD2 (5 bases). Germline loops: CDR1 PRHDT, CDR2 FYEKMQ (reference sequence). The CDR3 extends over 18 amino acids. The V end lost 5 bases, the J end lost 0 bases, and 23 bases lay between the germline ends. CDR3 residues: CASSPETTRIPPSYEQYF. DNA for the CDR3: TGTGCCAGCAGCCCAGAGACTACCCGAATCCCACCCTCCTACGAGCAGTACTTC.

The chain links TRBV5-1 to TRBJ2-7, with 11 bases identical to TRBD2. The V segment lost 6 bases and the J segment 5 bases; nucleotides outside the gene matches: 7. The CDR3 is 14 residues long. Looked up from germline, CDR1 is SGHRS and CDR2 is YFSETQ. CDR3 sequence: CASTLAGGRNEQYF. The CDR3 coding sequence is TGCGCCAGCACCTTAGCGGGAGGGAGGAACGAGCAGTACTTC.

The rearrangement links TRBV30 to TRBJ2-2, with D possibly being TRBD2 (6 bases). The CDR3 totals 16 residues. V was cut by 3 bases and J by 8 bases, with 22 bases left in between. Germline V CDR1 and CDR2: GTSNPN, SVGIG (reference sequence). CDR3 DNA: TGTGCCTGGAGGCGACCCCGGTCGAGCGGGCGGGGGGAGCTGTTTTTT. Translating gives CAWRRPRSSGRGELFF.

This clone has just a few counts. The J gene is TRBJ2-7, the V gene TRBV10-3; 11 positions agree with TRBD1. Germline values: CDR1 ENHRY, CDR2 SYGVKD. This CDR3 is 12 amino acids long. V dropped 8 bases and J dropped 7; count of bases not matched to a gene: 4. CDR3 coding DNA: TGTGCCATCGGACAGGGGGCGAGGGAGCAGTACTTC. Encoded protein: CAIGQGAREQYF.

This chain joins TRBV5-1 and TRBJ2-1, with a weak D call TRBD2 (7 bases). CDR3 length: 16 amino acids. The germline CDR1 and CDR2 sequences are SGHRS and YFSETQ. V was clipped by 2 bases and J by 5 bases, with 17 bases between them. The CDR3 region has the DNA TGCGCCAGCAGCTTTGGATGGGGGGGCCTAAACAATGAGCAGTTCTTC. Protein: CASSFGWGGLNNEQFF.

The CDR3 nucleotides read TGTGCCAGCAGCTTCTCCGGGACAGTGAACACTGAAGCTTTCTTT. It codes for CASSFSGTVNTEAFF. V usage is TRBV7-9 and J usage is TRBJ1-1, with 7 bases lining up with TRBD1. CDR3 length: 15 residues. Trimming cost V 3 bases and J 0 bases; bases outside gene matches: 4. Germline V gene data show CDR1 as SEHNR and CDR2 as FQNEAQ (reference sequence).

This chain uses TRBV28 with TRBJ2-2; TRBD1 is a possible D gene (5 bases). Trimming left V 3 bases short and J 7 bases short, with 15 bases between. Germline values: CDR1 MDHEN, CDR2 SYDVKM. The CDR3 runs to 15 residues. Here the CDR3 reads CASSFGRTFGGELFF. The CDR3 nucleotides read TGTGCCAGCAGTTTTGGAAGGACATTTGGCGGGGAGCTGTTTTTT.

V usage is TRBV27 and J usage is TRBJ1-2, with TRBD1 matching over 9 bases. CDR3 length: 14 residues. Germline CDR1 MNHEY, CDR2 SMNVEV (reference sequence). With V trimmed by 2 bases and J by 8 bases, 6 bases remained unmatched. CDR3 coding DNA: TGTGCCAGCAGTTTAGGGGGGACAGGGCCCGGCTACACCTTC. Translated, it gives CASSLGGTGPGYTF.

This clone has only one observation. CDR3 in amino acids: CASSPVQETQYF. The CDR3 coding sequence is TGTGCCAGCAGTCCAGTCCAAGAGACCCAGTACTTC. J is TRBJ2-5 and V is TRBV12-3 or TRBV12-4; the D is unclear. Trimming took 5 bases from V and 1 from J, leaving 5 bases between them. The CDR3 consists of 12 residues.

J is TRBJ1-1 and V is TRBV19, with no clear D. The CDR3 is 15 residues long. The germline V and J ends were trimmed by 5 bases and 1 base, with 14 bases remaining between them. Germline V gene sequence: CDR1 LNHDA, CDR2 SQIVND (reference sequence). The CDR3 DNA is TGTGCCAGTAGTCCCCGGGGTTCGGAGAACACTGAAGCTTTCTTT. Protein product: CASSPRGSENTEAFF.

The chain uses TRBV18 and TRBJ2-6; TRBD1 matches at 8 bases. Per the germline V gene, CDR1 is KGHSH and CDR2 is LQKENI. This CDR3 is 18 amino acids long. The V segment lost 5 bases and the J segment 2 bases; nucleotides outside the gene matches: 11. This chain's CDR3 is CASSALQGGQAGANVLTF. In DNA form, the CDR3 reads TGTGCCAGCTCAGCGTTACAGGGGGGTCAAGCTGGGGCCAACGTCCTGACTTTC.

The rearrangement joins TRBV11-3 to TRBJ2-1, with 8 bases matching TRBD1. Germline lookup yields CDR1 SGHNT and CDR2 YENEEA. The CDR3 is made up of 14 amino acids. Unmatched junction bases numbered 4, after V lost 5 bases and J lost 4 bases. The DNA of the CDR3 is TGTGCCAGCAGCAGCGGACAGGGTTACAATGAGCAGTTCTTC. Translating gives CASSSGQGYNEQFF.

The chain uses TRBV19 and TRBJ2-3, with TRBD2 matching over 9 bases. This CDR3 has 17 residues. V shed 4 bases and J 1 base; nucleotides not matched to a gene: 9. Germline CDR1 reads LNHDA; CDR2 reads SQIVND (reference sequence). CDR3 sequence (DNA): TGTGCCAGTAGTACCCCTGGCGGGGGGGGCCGCACAGATACGCAGTATTTT. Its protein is CASSTPGGGGRTDTQYF.

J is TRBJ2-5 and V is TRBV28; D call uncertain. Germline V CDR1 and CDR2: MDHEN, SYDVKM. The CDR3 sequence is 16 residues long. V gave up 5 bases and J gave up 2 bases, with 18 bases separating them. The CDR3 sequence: CASSPVHRSGQETQYF. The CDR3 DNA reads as TGTGCCAGCAGTCCGGTACATAGGAGTGGACAAGAGACCCAGTACTTC. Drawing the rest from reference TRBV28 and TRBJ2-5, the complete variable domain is DVKVTQSSRYLVKRTGEKVFLECVQDMDHENMFWYRQDPGLGLRLIYFSYDVKMKEKGDIPEGYSVSREKKERFSLILESASTNQTSMYLCASSPVHRSGQETQYFGPGTRLLVL.